Listed here are 27 T cell receptor beta chains from one sample, sequenced in a study of blood T cell repertoires in COVID-19. Clones were sequenced by immunoSEQ multiplex PCR, and TCRdb holds only the in-frame ones, with some missing. The sample records 140,000 to 150,000 clones, approximately 89% being singletons. The sequenced material came from peripheral blood. These receptors all come from a human donor in a cohort sampled during active COVID-19.

The chain links TRBV4-2 to TRBJ1-4; 7 bases line up with TRBD1. There are 14 residues in the CDR3. Germline CDR1 and CDR2: LGHNA and YNFKEQ. Trimming removed 0 bases from V and 14 bases from J; junction bases left unmatched: 9. Here the CDR3 reads CASSQDTQGSGLFF. CDR3 bases: TGTGCCAGCAGCCAAGATACACAGGGGTCCGGGCTGTTTTTT.

This chain connects TRBV10-3 to TRBJ2-7; D is perhaps TRBD2 (5 bases). The CDR3 has 15 amino acids. The germline V and J ends were trimmed by 0 bases and 4 bases, with 13 bases remaining between them. The V gene's germline CDR1 is ENHRY and CDR2 SYGVKD. The CDR3 region has the DNA TGTGCCATCAGTGAGTCGAGGGATCGCGTTTACGAGCAGTACTTC. Protein sequence: CAISESRDRVYEQYF.

The chain is built from TRBV2 and TRBJ2-3; D might be TRBD2 (6 bases). Trimming left V 3 bases short and J 4 bases short, with 8 bases between. Germline values: CDR1 SNHLY, CDR2 FYNNEI. The CDR3 consists of 13 residues. The DNA of the CDR3 is TGTGCCAGCAGTGATCCGGGGGCAGATACGCAGTATTTT. Its translation: CASSDPGADTQYF. The full variable domain, its missing parts supplied by reference TRBV2 and TRBJ2-3, is EPEVTQTPSHQVTQMGQEVILRCVPISNHLYFYWYRQILGQKVEFLVSFYNNEISEKSEIFDDQFSVERPDGSNFTLKIRSTKLEDSAMYFCASSDPGADTQYFGPGTRLTVL.

The rearrangement uses TRBV6-5 and TRBJ2-7; 7 bases map to TRBD1. The J segment lost 2 bases and the V segment lost 6 bases, leaving 10 bases of the junction unmatched. CDR1 and CDR2 from the germline V gene are MNHEY and SVGAGI. The CDR3 contains 15 residues. CDR3: CASSPVRTGTYEQYF. CDR3 DNA sequence: TGTGCCAGCAGCCCGGTGAGGACAGGTACCTACGAGCAGTACTTC.

The rearrangement joins TRBV18 to TRBJ2-3; D gene unclear. The CDR3 has 13 residues. CDR1 is KGHSH, CDR2 LQKENI, per germline. V gave up 3 bases and J gave up 0 bases, with 4 bases separating them. Here the CDR3 DNA reads TGTGCCAGCTCACCGGGCAGCACAGATACGCAGTATTTT. This sequence encodes CASSPGSTDTQYF.

The V gene is TRBV3-1 (or the pseudogene TRBV3-2), the J gene TRBJ1-1; 9 bases match TRBD1. The CDR3 is 15 residues long. V was clipped by 4 bases and J by 0 bases; unmatched bases: 3. Germline assignment: CDR1 LGHDT and CDR2 YNNKEL (reference sequence). The CDR3 here is CASSRDRGMNTEAFF. Written as DNA, the CDR3 is TGTGCCAGCAGCCGCGACAGGGGGATGAACACTGAAGCTTTCTTT.

This chain links TRBV7-2 with TRBJ1-6; 8 nucleotides match TRBD1. The CDR3 is 15 amino acids. Germline V gene data show CDR1 as SGHTA and CDR2 as FQGNSA. J gave up 13 bases and V 0 bases, and 8 bases lay outside the gene matches. The CDR3 DNA sequence: TGTGCCAGCAGCTTAGCGGGACAGGCAAACTTGCCCCTCCACTTT. This translates into CASSLAGQANLPLHF.

This chain connects TRBV9 to TRBJ1-5; weak D call: TRBD1 (6 bases). V dropped 4 bases and J dropped 9 bases, with 23 bases sitting between them. The CDR3 totals 16 residues. CDR1 is SGDLS, CDR2 YYNGEE, per germline. For the CDR3, the DNA is TGTGCCAGCAGCTTACCCTCGAGGGGGTCAACGGGGCCCCAGCATTTT. Its translation is CASSLPSRGSTGPQHF.

The J gene is TRBJ1-1, the V gene TRBV4-1; D remains ambiguous. This CDR3 spans 13 amino acids. V dropped 1 base and J dropped 5 bases, with 8 bases sitting between them. Germline CDR1 and CDR2: MGHRA and YSYEKL. CDR3 protein: CASSQGSETEAFF. Written as DNA, the CDR3 is TGCGCCAGCAGCCAAGGTTCCGAGACTGAAGCTTTCTTT.

This clone turned up a few times. The rearrangement uses TRBV3-1 (or the pseudogene TRBV3-2) and TRBJ2-5, with D maybe TRBD1 (5 bases). Trimming left V 1 base short and J 9 bases short, with 6 bases between. Germline V CDR1 and CDR2: LGHDT, YNNKEL (reference sequence). This CDR3 has 11 amino acids. The CDR3 nucleotides read TGTGCCAGCAGCCAAGGCAGGGCCCAGTACTTC. Translating it yields CASSQGRAQYF.

V gene TRBV7-2 combines with J gene TRBJ2-5; 7 bases align to TRBD1. The trim removed 8 bases at V and 2 bases at J, leaving 14 bases unmatched. CDR1 SGHTA and CDR2 FQGNSA come from the germline V gene. The CDR3 has 16 residues. CDR3 coding DNA: TGTGCCAGCTCAAGAAATAGGAGACAGGGACAAGAGACCCAGTACTTC. This encodes CASSRNRRQGQETQYF. Full variable domain (remainder filled in from reference TRBV7-2 and TRBJ2-5): GAGVSQSPSNKVTEKGKDVELRCDPISGHTALYWYRQSLGQGLEFLIYFQGNSAPDKSGLPSDRFSAERTGGSVSTLTIQRTQQEDSAVYLCASSRNRRQGQETQYFGPGTRLLVL.

The rearrangement joins TRBV7-2 to TRBJ2-1, with D maybe TRBD2 (5 bases). Germline V gene sequence: CDR1 SGHTA, CDR2 FQGNSA. V lost 5 bases and J lost 0, with 14 bases in between. The CDR3 covers 16 residues. The CDR3 protein is CASSPLRADSYNEQFF. CDR3 nucleotide sequence: TGTGCCAGCAGCCCGCTGAGGGCGGACTCCTACAATGAGCAGTTCTTC.

This clone was counted a few times. Here the CDR3 reads CASSSRTGYTEAFF. In DNA, the CDR3 is TGTGCCAGCAGTTCTCGGACAGGGTACACTGAAGCTTTCTTT. The chain combines TRBV6-5 with TRBJ1-1; 8 bases match TRBD1. Germline assignment: CDR1 MNHEY and CDR2 SVGAGI. Germline trimming cut 4 bases from V and 3 bases from J; bases unmatched to any gene: 4. The CDR3 sequence is 14 residues long.

The chain joins TRBV19 to TRBJ2-1; TRBD2 is a possible D gene (7 bases). V shed 7 bases and J shed 6 bases, with 22 bases lying between them. Germline V gene data show CDR1 as LNHDA and CDR2 as SQIVND (reference sequence). The CDR3 spans 16 residues. CDR3 nucleotide sequence: TGTGCCAGTACCACAGATGGGGGGGCCTATGTCAATGAGCAGTTCTTC. It translates to CASTTDGGAYVNEQFF.

The chain carries TRBV6-6 and TRBJ2-7, with 10 bases matching TRBD1. The J segment lost 2 bases and the V segment lost 2 bases, leaving 3 bases of the junction unmatched. The CDR3 loop spans 15 amino acids. Germline V gene sequence: CDR1 MNHNY, CDR2 SVGAGI (reference sequence). CDR3 nucleotide sequence: TGTGCCAGCAGTTACGGAGGGACAGGGGCCTACGAGCAGTACTTC. It yields the protein CASSYGGTGAYEQYF.

The chain couples TRBV5-1 to TRBJ2-5; weak D call: TRBD1 (5 bases). Germline V gives CDR1 SGHRS, CDR2 YFSETQ. The CDR3 loop spans 13 amino acids. The V and J ends lost 0 bases and 5 bases respectively, with 8 bases between them. CDR3 DNA sequence: TGCGCCAGCAGCTTGGATGGGGCGGAGACCCAGTACTTC. Protein product: CASSLDGAETQYF. Variable domain in full (rest from reference TRBV5-1 and TRBJ2-5): KAGVTQTPRYLIKTRGQQVTLSCSPISGHRSVSWYQQTPGQGLQFLFEYFSETQRNKGNFPGRFSGRQFSNSRSEMNVSTLELGDSALYLCASSLDGAETQYFGPGTRLLVL.

The chain carries TRBV7-9 and TRBJ1-1, with 10 positions matching TRBD1. The CDR3 is made up of 16 amino acids. V trimming: 1 base; J trimming: 4 bases; junction bases outside the gene matches: 6. Germline CDR1 SEHNR, CDR2 FQNEAQ (reference sequence). CDR3 residues: CASSLETGGASTEAFF. For the CDR3, the DNA is TGTGCCAGCAGCTTAGAGACAGGGGGCGCGAGCACTGAAGCTTTCTTT.

The V gene is TRBV2, the J gene TRBJ2-5; 8 bases line up with TRBD2. V gave up 6 bases and J gave up 0 bases; unmatched junction bases: 3. This CDR3 contains 14 residues. Germline V CDR1 and CDR2: SNHLY, FYNNEI. CDR3 coding DNA: TGTGCCAGCAGGGCGGGACTAGACCAAGAGACCCAGTACTTC. Translating it yields CASRAGLDQETQYF.

The chain carries TRBV6-6 and TRBJ1-2; 7 bases match TRBD1. The germline gives CDR1 MNHNY, CDR2 SVGAGI (reference sequence). This CDR3 has 14 amino acids. J was trimmed by 5 bases and V by 6 bases; bases with no gene match: 9. The CDR3 loop reads CASRNTGVSYGYTF. The CDR3 DNA reads TGTGCCAGCAGGAACACAGGGGTTTCTTATGGCTACACCTTC.

To note about this clone: The same CDR3 is also encoded by other DNA sequences in this sample. In DNA, the CDR3 is TGTGCCAGCATCGGAGGGGGGGTCCTTGATCGGCCCCAGCATTTT. Its protein product is CASIGGGVLDRPQHF. The chain links TRBV11-3 to TRBJ1-5, with D possibly TRBD1 on 6 matching bases. The CDR3 sequence is 15 residues long. Trimming cost V 7 bases and J 9 bases, with 22 bases left between them. Germline CDR1 reads SGHNT; CDR2 reads YENEEA.

V is TRBV6-5 and J is TRBJ2-7; a possible D gene is TRBD2 (6 bases). The CDR3 runs 13 residues. Germline CDR1 MNHEY, CDR2 SVGAGI. In DNA form, the CDR3 reads TGTGCTTCAACGGGGGAGGTCGGCGACGAGCAGTACTTC. Its translation is CASTGEVGDEQYF.

V is TRBV27 and J is TRBJ2-7; weak D call: TRBD1 (5 bases). The CDR3 sequence is 16 residues long. Germline V gene lookup returns CDR1 MNHEY and CDR2 SMNVEV (reference sequence). Trimming removed 2 bases from V and 7 bases from J, with 21 bases in between. DNA for the CDR3: TGTGCCAGCAGTTTAGGCGGTCTACCTCAGGGTAGGGAGCAGTACTTC. Protein product: CASSLGGLPQGREQYF.

The rearrangement links TRBV9 to TRBJ2-5, with D perhaps TRBD1 (8 bases). The CDR3 has 15 residues. CDR1 and CDR2 (germline): SGDLS, YYNGEE. V was clipped by 3 bases and J by 0 bases, with 12 bases between them. The CDR3 nucleotides read TGTGCCAGCAGCGCTACAGGGGGGGACCAAGAGACCCAGTACTTC. As protein: CASSATGGDQETQYF. Filled out from reference TRBV9 and TRBJ2-5, the complete variable domain reads DSGVTQTPKHLITATGQRVTLRCSPRSGDLSVYWYQQSLDQGLQFLIQYYNGEERAKGNILERFSAQQFPDLHSELNLSSLELGDSALYFCASSATGGDQETQYFGPGTRLLVL.

The chain carries TRBV6-5 and TRBJ2-7; possibly TRBD1 for D (5 bases). The CDR3 contains 16 residues. Germline V gene lookup returns CDR1 MNHEY and CDR2 SVGAGI. V was shortened by 0 bases and J by 3 bases, with 15 bases between the two germline ends. Written as DNA, the CDR3 is TGTGCCAGCAGTTACTCCCAGCAGGGTTTCTTCTACGAGCAGTACTTC. Its translation: CASSYSQQGFFYEQYF.

V usage is TRBV6-1 and J usage is TRBJ2-7, with TRBD1 matching over 7 bases. Trimming removed 2 bases from V and 3 bases from J; junction bases left unmatched: 4. Looked up from germline, CDR1 is MNHNS and CDR2 is SASEGT. The CDR3 loop spans 14 amino acids. CDR3 residues: CASSEKGAGYEQYF. DNA of the CDR3: TGTGCCAGCAGTGAAAAGGGGGCAGGCTACGAGCAGTACTTC.

This clone was seen just once. The V call is TRBV19, the J call TRBJ1-4, with D hard to call. The germline CDR1 and CDR2 sequences are LNHDA and SQIVND (reference sequence). The CDR3 runs to 12 residues. The V end was cut by 5 bases, the J end by 5 bases, with 6 bases between. The CDR3 DNA follows: TGTGCCAGTAGTTTTATAAATGAAAAACTGTTTTTT. Its translation is CASSFINEKLFF.

The CDR3 protein is CASSSTGGAWSGNTIYF. CDR3 bases: TGTGCCAGCAGTTCGACAGGGGGCGCGTGGTCTGGAAACACCATATATTTT. The rearrangement uses TRBV27 and TRBJ1-3, with 10 bases fitting TRBD1. V gave up 4 bases and J gave up 1 base; unmatched junction bases: 7. This CDR3 comprises 17 residues. Germline V gene data show CDR1 as MNHEY and CDR2 as SMNVEV (reference sequence).